The clone carrying this TCR beta chain turned up a few times. Its antigen is not known. For TCR beta, libraries came from quantitative 5'-RACE with molecular barcodes. TCRdb used MiXCR to reprocess the 5' RACE reads, holding one entry per CDR3 protein. The top ten clones hold 0.85% to 1% of a sample with fewer than 500,000 distinct CDR3 sequences, roughly 27% of them seen once. These data originate in a study of CD8 T cells in ankylosing spondylitis. The study's findings and limits: Ankylosing spondylitis blood appeared to carry a characteristic TCR beta motif of several highly homologous variants. There was reportedly significant enrichment of clones that were disease-linked in matched ankylosing spondylitis synovial fluid. A CD8+ phenotype characterized the disease-linked clones, which were relatively rare in peripheral blood.

The origin of this receptor is a male donor with ankylosing spondylitis. The sample consisted of blood, either unsorted or a sorted T cell fraction (not recorded which).

Written as DNA, the CDR3 is TGTGCCAGCAGTTACAGTGAAAAGAACACTGAAGCTTTCTTT. Amino acid sequence: CASSYSEKNTEAFF. The chain joins TRBV6-5 to TRBJ1-1; no clear D gene. CDR1 and CDR2 (germline): MNHEY, SVGAGI. The CDR3 has 14 amino acids. Trimming removed 2 bases at V and 1 base at J, with 8 bases between.